Judged by abundance, the clone carrying this T cell receptor (beta chain) is large. Antigen: not known. Antiretroviral therapy had run roughly three months, about 14 weeks, before follow-up blood collection. Whole blood was used without fractionation, so all unsorted peripheral T cells were included. This sample is drawn from a study of HIV-infected patients and healthy controls. About the study: CD8 counts did not change consistently during early therapy; the CD4:CD8 ratio climbed slightly. Regarding the study as a whole: Significant mean usage differences between HIV-infected patients and controls involved eight alpha and eight beta V genes. Study cohorts differed slightly in age and sex, but this did not explain diversity differences. Compared with untreated HIV+ repertoires, healthy controls showed roughly threefold more distinct CDR3s and higher Shannon diversity.

V lost 2 bases and J lost 2, with 7 bases in between. The germline CDR1 and CDR2 sequences are SGHTA and FQGNSA. CDR3 size: 14 residues. About 500 ng RNA was reverse transcribed with alpha and beta constant-region primers. Alpha and beta chain libraries were made separately by chain-specific third strand synthesis with multiplexing indices. Via MiXCR, TCRdb re-called the 5' RACE reads, giving one row per CDR3 protein. The repertoire holds roughly 4,000 distinct CDR3 sequences, with about 27% as singletons. The J gene is TRBJ1-5, the V gene TRBV7-2; TRBD1 might be the D (5 bases). The sample was blood, taken during antiretroviral therapy. This sequence was found in an adult with HIV infection. The CDR3 DNA sequence: TGTGCCAGCAGCTTACAGGGTGGCAATCAGCCCCAGCATTTT. Its translation: CASSLQGGNQPQHF.